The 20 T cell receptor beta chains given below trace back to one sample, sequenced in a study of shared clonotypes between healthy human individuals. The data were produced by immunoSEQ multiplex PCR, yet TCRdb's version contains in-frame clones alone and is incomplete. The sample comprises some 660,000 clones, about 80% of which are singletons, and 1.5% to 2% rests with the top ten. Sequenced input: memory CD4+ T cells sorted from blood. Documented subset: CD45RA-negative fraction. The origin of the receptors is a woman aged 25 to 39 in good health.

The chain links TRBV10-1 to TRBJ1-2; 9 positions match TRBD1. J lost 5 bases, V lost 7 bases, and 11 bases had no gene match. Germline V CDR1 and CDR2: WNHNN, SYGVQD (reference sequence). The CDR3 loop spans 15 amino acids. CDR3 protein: CASKKTGQGSYGYTF. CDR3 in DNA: TGCGCCAGCAAGAAGACGGGACAGGGATCGTATGGCTACACCTTC.

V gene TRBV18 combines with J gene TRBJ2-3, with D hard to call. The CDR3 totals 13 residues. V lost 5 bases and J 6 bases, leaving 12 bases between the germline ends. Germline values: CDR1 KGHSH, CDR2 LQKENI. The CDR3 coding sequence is TGTGCCAGCTCATTAGGGCCCGGGGATACGCAGTATTTT. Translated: CASSLGPGDTQYF.

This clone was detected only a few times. The CDR3 DNA follows: TGTGCCAGCAGTTCGGGACTAGCGGGGTCCACAGATACGCAGTATTTT. It specifies CASSSGLAGSTDTQYF. The chain carries TRBV6-6 and TRBJ2-3; 13 bases map to TRBD2. The CDR3 runs 16 residues. Germline loops: CDR1 MNHNY, CDR2 SVGAGI (reference sequence). V lost 4 bases, J lost 2 bases, and 3 bases stayed unmatched.

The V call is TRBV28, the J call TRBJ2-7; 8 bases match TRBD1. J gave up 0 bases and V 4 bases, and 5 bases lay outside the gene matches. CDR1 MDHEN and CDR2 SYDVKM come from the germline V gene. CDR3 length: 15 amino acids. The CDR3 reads CASSSWGTGSYEQYF. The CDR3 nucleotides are TGTGCCAGCAGTTCTTGGGGGACAGGCTCCTACGAGCAGTACTTC. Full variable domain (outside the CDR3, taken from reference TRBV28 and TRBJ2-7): DVKVTQSSRYLVKRTGEKVFLECVQDMDHENMFWYRQDPGLGLRLIYFSYDVKMKEKGDIPEGYSVSREKKERFSLILESASTNQTSMYLCASSSWGTGSYEQYFGPGTRLTVT.

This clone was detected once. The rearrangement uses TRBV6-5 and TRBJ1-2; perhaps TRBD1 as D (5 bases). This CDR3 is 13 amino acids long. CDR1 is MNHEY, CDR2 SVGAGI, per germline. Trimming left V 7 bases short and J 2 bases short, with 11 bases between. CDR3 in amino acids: CASTRGANYGYTF. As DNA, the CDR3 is TGTGCCAGCACGCGCGGGGCAAACTATGGCTACACCTTC.

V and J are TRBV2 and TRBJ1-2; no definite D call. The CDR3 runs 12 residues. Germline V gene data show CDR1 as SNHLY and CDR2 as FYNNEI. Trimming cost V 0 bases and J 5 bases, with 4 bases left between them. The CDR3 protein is CASSEAIYGYTF. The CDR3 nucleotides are TGTGCCAGCAGTGAAGCTATTTATGGCTACACCTTC.

CDR3 nucleotides: TGTGCCAGTAGTATGGGATTGACTAGCACAGATACGCAGTATTTT. Translating it yields CASSMGLTSTDTQYF. The rearrangement joins TRBV19 to TRBJ2-3; D remains unclear. This CDR3 is 15 amino acids long. The ends were cut back, 3 bases at V and 0 bases at J, with 10 bases in the middle. CDR1 is LNHDA and CDR2 is SQIVND in the germline V gene (reference sequence).

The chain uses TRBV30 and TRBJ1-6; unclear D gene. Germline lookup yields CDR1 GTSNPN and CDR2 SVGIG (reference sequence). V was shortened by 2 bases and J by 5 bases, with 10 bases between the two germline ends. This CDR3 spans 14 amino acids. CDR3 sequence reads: CAWSLGRNNSPLHF. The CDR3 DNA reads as TGTGCCTGGAGTTTAGGCCGAAATAATTCACCCCTCCACTTT.

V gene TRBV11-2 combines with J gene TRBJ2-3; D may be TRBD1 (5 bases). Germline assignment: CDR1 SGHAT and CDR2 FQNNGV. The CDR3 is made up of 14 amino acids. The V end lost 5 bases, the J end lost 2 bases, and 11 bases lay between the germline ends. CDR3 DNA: TGTGCCAGCAGCCCTAGACAGTTCACAGATACGCAGTATTTT. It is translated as CASSPRQFTDTQYF.

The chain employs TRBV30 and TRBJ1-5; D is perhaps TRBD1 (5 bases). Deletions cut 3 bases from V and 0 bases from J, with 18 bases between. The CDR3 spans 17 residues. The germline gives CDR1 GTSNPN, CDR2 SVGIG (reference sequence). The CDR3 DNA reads TGTGCCTGGAGCGCAGGGAAGGACTTTTATAGCAATCAGCCCCAGCATTTT. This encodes CAWSAGKDFYSNQPQHF.

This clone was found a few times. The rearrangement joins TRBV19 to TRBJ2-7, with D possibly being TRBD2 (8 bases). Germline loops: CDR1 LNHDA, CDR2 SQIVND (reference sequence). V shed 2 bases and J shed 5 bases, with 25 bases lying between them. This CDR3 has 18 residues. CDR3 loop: CASSISSGGADRVHEQYF. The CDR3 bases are TGTGCCAGTAGTATATCATCCGGGGGGGCCGACAGGGTCCACGAGCAGTACTTC.

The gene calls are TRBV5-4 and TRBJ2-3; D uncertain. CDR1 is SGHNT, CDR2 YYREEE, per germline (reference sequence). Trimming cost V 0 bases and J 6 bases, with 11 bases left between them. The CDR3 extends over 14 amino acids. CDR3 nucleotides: TGTGCCAGCAGCTTGGGTCAAGCGCCGGATACGCAGTATTTT. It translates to CASSLGQAPDTQYF.

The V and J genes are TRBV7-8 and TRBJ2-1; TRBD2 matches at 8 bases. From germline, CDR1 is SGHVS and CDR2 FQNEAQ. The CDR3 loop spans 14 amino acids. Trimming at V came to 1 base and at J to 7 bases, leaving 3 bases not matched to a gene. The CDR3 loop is CASSLGIAGNEQFF. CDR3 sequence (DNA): TGTGCCAGCAGCTTAGGGATAGCGGGGAATGAGCAGTTCTTC.

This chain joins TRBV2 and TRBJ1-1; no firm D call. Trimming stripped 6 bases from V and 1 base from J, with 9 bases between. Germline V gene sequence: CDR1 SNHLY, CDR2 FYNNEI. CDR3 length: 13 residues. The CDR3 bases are TGTGCCAGCAGGCCCGAAGCGAACACTGAAGCTTTCTTT. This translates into CASRPEANTEAFF.

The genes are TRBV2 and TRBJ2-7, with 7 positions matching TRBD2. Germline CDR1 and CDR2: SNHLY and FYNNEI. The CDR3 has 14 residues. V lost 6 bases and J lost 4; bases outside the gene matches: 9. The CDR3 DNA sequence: TGTGCCAGCAGGGATCGGACTAGGGGATACGAGCAGTACTTC. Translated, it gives CASRDRTRGYEQYF.

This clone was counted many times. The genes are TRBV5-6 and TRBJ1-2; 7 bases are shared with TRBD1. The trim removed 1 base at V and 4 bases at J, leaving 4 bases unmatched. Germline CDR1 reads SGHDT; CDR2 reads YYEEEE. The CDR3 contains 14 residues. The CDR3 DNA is TGTGCCAGCAGCTTGACAGGGGTTATCTATGGCTACACCTTC. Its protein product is CASSLTGVIYGYTF.

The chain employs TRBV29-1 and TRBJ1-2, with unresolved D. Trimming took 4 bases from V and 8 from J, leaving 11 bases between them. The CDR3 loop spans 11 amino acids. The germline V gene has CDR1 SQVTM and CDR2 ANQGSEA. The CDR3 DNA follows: TGCAGCGTTGGTGAAGGGAAGGGCTACACCTTC. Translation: CSVGEGKGYTF. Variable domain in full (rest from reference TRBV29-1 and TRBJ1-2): SAVISQKPSRDICQRGTSLTIQCQVDSQVTMMFWYRQQPGQSLTLIATANQGSEATYESGFVIDKFPISRPNLTFSTLTVSNMSPEDSSIYLCSVGEGKGYTFGSGTRLTVV.

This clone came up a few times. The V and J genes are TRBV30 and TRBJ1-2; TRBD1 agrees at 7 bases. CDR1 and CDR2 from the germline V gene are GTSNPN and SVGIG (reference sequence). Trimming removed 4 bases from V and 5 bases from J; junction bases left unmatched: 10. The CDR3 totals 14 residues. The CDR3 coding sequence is TGTGCCTGGATGTTAGCAGGGGGGAATTATGGCTACACCTTC. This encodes CAWMLAGGNYGYTF.

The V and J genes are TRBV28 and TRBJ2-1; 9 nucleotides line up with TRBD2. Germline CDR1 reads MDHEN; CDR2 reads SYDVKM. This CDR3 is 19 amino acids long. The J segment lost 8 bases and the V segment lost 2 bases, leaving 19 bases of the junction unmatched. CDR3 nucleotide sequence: TGTGCCAGCAGTTTACTCCTCACCCTTTTTAGCGGGAGTTCCTATGAGCAGTTCTTC. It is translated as CASSLLLTLFSGSSYEQFF.

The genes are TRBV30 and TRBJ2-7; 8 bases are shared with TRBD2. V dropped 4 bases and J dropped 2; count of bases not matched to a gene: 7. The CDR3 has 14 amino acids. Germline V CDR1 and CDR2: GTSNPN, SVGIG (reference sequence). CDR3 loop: CAWKKAGEAYEQYF. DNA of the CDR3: TGTGCCTGGAAGAAAGCGGGAGAGGCCTACGAGCAGTACTTC.